What follows is one T cell receptor beta chain and its context. The sample belongs to a study of blood T cell repertoires in COVID-19. The germline V gene has CDR1 LNHDA and CDR2 SQIVND (reference sequence). V dropped 5 bases and J dropped 6 bases, with 14 bases sitting between them. This CDR3 region has 14 residues. The protocol was immunoSEQ multiplex PCR, while the TCRdb copy is restricted to in-frame clones and leaves out a portion. The data show over 200,000 clones, roughly four fifths seen once. The chain carries TRBV19 and TRBJ1-5; tentative D call: TRBD1 (5 bases). The receptor was derived from a middle-aged woman with acute or convalescent COVID-19. The specimen was peripheral blood. CDR3 coding DNA: TGTGCCAGTAGTGACGCAAAAGGGGCTCAGCCCCAGCATTTT. Its protein is CASSDAKGAQPQHF.